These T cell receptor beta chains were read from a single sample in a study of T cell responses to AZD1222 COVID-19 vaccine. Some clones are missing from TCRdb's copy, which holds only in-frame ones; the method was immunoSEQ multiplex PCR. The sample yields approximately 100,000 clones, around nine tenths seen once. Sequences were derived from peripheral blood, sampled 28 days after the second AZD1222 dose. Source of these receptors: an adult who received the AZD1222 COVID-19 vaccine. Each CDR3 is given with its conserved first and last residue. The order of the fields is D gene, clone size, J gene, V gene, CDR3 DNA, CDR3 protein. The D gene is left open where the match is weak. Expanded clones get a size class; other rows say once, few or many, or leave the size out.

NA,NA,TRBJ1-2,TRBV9,TGTGCCAGCAGCGTAGGCGTAGGAGGGAACTATGGCTACACCTTC,CASSVGVGGNYGYTF
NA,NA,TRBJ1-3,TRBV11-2,TGTGCCAGCAGCTTAGGACCTCCCCTCCATTTT,CASSLGPPLHF
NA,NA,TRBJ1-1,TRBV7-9,TGTGCCAGCAGCCTCATTCGTGGAGGGGACACTGAAGCTTTCTTT,CASSLIRGGDTEAFF
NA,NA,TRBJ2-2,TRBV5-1,TGCGCCAGCAGCACGAACAGGGCCCCCGGGGAGCTGTTTTTT,CASSTNRAPGELFF
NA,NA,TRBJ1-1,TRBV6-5,TGTGCCAGCAGCTCTCCAGTGAACACTGAAGCTTTCTTT,CASSSPVNTEAFF
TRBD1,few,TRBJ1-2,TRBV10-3,TGTGCCGGGGGGACAGGAGGCTCTGGCTACACCTTC,CAGGTGGSGYTF
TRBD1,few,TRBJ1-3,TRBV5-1,TGCGCCAGCAGCGGAGGGACAGCTACTGGAAACACCATATATTTT,CASSGGTATGNTIYF
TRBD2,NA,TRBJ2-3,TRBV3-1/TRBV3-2,TGTGCCAGCAGCCGAACTAGCGGGGGGGCCGTCGCAGATACGCAGTATTTT,CASSRTSGGAVADTQYF
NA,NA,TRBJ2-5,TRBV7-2,TGTGCCAGCAGCTGGGCCGGTGTCGAGACCCAGTACTTC,CASSWAGVETQYF
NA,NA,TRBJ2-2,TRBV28,TGTGCCAGCAGTGCACCGCCGGGGGCGTCGGTCACCGGGGAGCTGTTTTTT,CASSAPPGASVTGELFF
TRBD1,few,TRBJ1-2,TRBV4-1,TGCGCCATCGTTCGACAGGGGGCGGGCAATAACTATGGCTACACCTTC,CAIVRQGAGNNYGYTF
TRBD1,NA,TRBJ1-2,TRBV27,TGTGCCAGCAGTCGATTGGGACAGGGGGATGGCTACACCTTC,CASSRLGQGDGYTF
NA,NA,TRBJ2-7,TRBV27,TGTGCCAGCAGTTGGGACAAATCCTACGAGCAGTACTTC,CASSWDKSYEQYF
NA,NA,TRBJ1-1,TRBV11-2,TGTGCCAGCAGCTTAGGGCCTGAAGCTTTCTTT,CASSLGPEAFF
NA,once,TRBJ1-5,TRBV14,TGTGCCAGCAGGAACAGGGATGTAGGATGGGGCAATCAGCCCCAGCATTTT,CASRNRDVGWGNQPQHF
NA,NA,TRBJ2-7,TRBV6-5,TGTGCCAGCAGGGGGGCAGCGACTACCTCCTACGAGCAGTACTTC,CASRGAATTSYEQYF
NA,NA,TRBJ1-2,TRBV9,TGTGCCAGCAGCGCGGTCAGAGGGGCGGGCGGCTACACCTTC,CASSAVRGAGGYTF
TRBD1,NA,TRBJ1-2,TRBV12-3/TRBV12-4,TGTGCCAGCAGTCCACAGGGGGTAAATGGCTACACCTTC,CASSPQGVNGYTF
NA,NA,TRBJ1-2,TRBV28,TGTGCCAGCACCGGAAGGACCCCGGTGGGCTATGGCTACACCTTC,CASTGRTPVGYGYTF
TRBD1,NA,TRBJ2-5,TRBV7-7,TGTGCTAGCAGCCCCGCCCGGGGACAGCGAGAAGAGACCCAGTACTTC,CASSPARGQREETQYF
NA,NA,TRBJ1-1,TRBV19,TGTGCCAGTAGTATAGATCTCAGGACTAACACTGAAGCTTTCTTT,CASSIDLRTNTEAFF
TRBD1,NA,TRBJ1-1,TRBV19,TGTGCCAGTAGTATACCCCGGACAGGGGGCTCTTGGGCTTTCTTT,CASSIPRTGGSWAFF
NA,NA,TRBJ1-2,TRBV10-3,TGTGCCACTCACGTAGGGGGGGGCTACACCTTC,CATHVGGGYTF
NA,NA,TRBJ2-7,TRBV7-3,TGTGCCAGCAGCTTATGGGGAAGGGGGACCTACGAGCAGTACTTC,CASSLWGRGTYEQYF
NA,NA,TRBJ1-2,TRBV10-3,TGTGCCATCAGTGAATGGGGCGGGGCTAACTATGGCTACACCTTC,CAISEWGGANYGYTF
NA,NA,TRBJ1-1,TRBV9,TGTGCCAGCAGCTCCCAGGCTATGAACACTGAAGCTTTCTTT,CASSSQAMNTEAFF
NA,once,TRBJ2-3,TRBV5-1,TGCGCCAGCAGCTTGAACCCCCTCCCAGATACGCAGTATTTT,CASSLNPLPDTQYF
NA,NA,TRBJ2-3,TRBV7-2,TGTGCCAGCAGCCACGGGCTAAGCACAGATACGCAGTATTTT,CASSHGLSTDTQYF
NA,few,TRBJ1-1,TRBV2,TGTGCCAGCACTGGGGGTAGGGCGGGGACTGAAGCTTTCTTT,CASTGGRAGTEAFF
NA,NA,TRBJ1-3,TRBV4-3,TGCGCCAGCAGCCAAGCGACAGCCCCTGGAAACACCATATATTTT,CASSQATAPGNTIYF
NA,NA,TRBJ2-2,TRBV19,TGTGCCAGACAGAACACCGGGGAGCTGTTTTTT,CARQNTGELFF
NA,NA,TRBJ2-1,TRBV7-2,TGTGCCAGCAACTCCCGGGGTGAGCAGTTCTTC,CASNSRGEQFF
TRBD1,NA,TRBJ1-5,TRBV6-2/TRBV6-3,TGTGCCAGCAGTTACAGGCAGGGGGGCCGTCAGCCCCAGCATTTT,CASSYRQGGRQPQHF
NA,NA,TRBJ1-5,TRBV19,TGTGCCAGTAGTCATAGAGGGGGGCAGGACAATCAGCCCCAGCATTTT,CASSHRGGQDNQPQHF
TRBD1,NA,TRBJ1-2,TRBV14,TGTGCCAGCAGCCACGACAGGGTCTATGGCTACACCTTC,CASSHDRVYGYTF